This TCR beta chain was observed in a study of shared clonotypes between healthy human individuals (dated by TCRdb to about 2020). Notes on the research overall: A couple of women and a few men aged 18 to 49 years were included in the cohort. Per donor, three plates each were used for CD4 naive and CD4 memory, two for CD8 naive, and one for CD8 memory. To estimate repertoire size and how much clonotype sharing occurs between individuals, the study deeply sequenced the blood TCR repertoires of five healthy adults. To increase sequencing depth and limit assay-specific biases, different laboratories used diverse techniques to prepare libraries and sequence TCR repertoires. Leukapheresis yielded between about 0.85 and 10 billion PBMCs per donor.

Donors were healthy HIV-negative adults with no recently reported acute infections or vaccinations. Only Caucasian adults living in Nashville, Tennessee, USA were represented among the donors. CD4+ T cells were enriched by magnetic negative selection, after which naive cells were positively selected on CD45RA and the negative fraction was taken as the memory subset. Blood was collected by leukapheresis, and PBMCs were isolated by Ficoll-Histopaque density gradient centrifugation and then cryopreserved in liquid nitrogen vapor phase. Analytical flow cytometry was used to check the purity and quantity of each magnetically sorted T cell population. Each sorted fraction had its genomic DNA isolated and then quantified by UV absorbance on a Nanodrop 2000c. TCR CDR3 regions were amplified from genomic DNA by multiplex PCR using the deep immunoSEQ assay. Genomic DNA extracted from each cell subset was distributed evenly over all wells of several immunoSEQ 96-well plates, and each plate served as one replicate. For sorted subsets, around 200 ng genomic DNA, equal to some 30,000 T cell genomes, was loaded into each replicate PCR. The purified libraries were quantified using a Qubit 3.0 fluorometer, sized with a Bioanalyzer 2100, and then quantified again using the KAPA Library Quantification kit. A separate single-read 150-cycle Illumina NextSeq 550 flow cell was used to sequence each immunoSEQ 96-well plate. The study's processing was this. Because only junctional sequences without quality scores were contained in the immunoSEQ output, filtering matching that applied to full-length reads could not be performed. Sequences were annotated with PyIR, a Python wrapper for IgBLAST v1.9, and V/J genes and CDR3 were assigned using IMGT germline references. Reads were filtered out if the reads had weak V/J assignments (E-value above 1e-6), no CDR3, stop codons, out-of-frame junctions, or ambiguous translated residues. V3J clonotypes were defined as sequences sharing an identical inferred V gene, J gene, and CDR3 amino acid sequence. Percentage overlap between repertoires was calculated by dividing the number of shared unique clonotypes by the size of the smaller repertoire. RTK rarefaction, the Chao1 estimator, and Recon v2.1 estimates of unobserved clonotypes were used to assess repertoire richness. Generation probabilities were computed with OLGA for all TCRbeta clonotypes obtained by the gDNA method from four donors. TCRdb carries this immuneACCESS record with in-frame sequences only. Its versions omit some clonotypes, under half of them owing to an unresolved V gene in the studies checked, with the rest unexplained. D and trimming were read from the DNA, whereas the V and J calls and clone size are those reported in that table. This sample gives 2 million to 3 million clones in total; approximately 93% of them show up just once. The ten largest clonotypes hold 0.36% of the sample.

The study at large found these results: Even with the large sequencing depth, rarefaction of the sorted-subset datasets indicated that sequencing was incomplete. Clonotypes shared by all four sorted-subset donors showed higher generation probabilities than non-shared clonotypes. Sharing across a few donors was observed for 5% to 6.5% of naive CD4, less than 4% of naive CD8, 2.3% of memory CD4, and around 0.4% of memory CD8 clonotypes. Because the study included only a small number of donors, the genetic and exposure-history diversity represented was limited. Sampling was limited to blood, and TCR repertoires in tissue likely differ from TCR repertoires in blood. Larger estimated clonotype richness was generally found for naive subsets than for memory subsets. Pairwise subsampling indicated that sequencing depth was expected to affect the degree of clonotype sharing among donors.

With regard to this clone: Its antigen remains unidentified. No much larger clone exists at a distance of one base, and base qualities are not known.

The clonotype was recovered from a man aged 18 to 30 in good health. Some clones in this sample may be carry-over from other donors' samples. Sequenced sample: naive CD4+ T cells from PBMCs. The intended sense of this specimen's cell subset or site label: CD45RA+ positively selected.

The bases read TGTGCCAGCAGTGAGAAAAGCCTAGGGCAGTACTTC. This gives the protein CASSEKSLGQYF. The sequence is built from TRBV2 and TRBJ2-7; no D gene is confidently identified. V lost 3 bases and J lost 9 bases; the stretch between them is 12 bases long. Measured from the cysteine to the phenylalanine, the CDR3 is 12 residues long. The DNA shown is the 36-base CDR3, in frame from base 1. CDR1 and CDR2 are read off the germline V gene as SNHLY and FYNNEI.